Listed below are T cell receptor beta chains from one sample, sequenced in a study of T-cell reconstitution after alpha-beta-depleted transplantation in children. MiXCR was run by TCRdb on the PCR reads, yielding one entry per CDR3 protein. The sample holds around 450,000 distinct CDR3 sequences, roughly a tenth seen once. The source was PBMCs, collected before TCRalphabeta/CD19-depleted stem cell transplant. The receptors come from a child under 10 years old with inherited bone marrow failure, due to receive a stem cell transplant. Both conserved end residues are trimmed from each CDR3. D genes are given only for firm matches. The listing skips clone size in some rows; elsewhere it reads once, few, many or a size class.

TRBJ2-3 . many TRBV12-3/TRBV12-4 ASSFWADTQY
TRBJ2-7 . many TRBV4-3 ASSQDLEIKPYEQY
TRBJ2-5 . many TRBV5-5 ASSVWETQY
TRBJ2-3 TRBD1 many TRBV27 ASSQGQGEY
TRBJ2-2 TRBD2 many TRBV7-2 ASRWTSGNRGELF
TRBJ1-5 . many TRBV6-5 ASSYGRQGNQPQH
TRBJ2-7 . . TRBV28 ASSKVYRAGAYEQY
TRBJ2-7 . many TRBV10-3 AISVLDEQY
TRBJ2-7 TRBD2 many TRBV7-8 ASSWGGAAPYEQY
TRBJ2-7 TRBD2 many TRBV5-1 ASSRGLAAISYEQY
TRBJ1-5 TRBD1 many TRBV12-3/TRBV12-4 ASSTSDRGSRQPQH
TRBJ2-1 TRBD1 many TRBV5-1 ASSLATGRDSYNEQF
TRBJ1-6 . many TRBV20-1 SARLRTGFHNSPLH
TRBJ2-5 . many TRBV7-9 ASSLSYLRPNSETQY
TRBJ2-7 . many TRBV3-1 ASSQEGRENYEQY
TRBJ1-3 . many TRBV27 ASSLGPPSSGNTIY
TRBJ2-1 TRBD2 . TRBV19 ASSTSGGSNEQF
TRBJ2-7 TRBD2 many TRBV7-9 ASSSGTRYYEQY
TRBJ2-7 . many TRBV21-1 ASALYEQY
TRBJ2-7 . many TRBV27 ASSLRSHSSYEQY
TRBJ2-3 . many TRBV7-9 ASSPRGGTDTQY
TRBJ2-1 . once TRBV19 ASSIDSARLAYNEQF
TRBJ2-1 . many TRBV20-1 SARDPRGNEQF
TRBJ2-2 . many TRBV7-9 ASSQRASITGELF
TRBJ1-1 . few TRBV20-1 SARSRGRDTEAF
TRBJ2-7 . few TRBV6-2/TRBV6-3 ASSSEGTFTYEQY
TRBJ1-2 . many TRBV7-8 ASSLGRADYGYT
TRBJ2-2 . many TRBV6-5 ASSYSGDTGELF
TRBJ2-3 . many TRBV6-5 ASSYSAEIGTDTQY
TRBJ1-2 . many TRBV3-1 ASSLGSGYGYT
TRBJ2-7 . . TRBV12-3/TRBV12-4 ASSPWAFLGEQY
TRBJ2-7 . . TRBV7-9 ASSLGGALSAYEQY
TRBJ2-5 TRBD1 many TRBV4-1 ASSQGPTGEWETQY
TRBJ2-7 . many TRBV20-1 SAGRKYEQY
TRBJ2-5 . many TRBV6-1 ASSAYFRETQY
TRBJ2-5 TRBD2 many TRBV12-3/TRBV12-4 ASSLAWTSGRAFETQY
TRBJ1-2 . many TRBV28 ASKMQGSYGYT
TRBJ1-6 . many TRBV7-2 ASSLQGENSPLH
TRBJ2-1 TRBD2 many TRBV28 ASSPLLWEGYNEQF
TRBJ2-7 TRBD2 many TRBV5-5 ASGTTSGNYEQY
TRBJ2-1 . many TRBV3-1 ASSQLSAVDEQF
TRBJ1-4 . many TRBV20-1 SARDPGAGEKLF
TRBJ2-1 . many TRBV7-2 ASSLSGNEQF
TRBJ1-2 TRBD1 few TRBV19 ASSIPGTGGASGYT
TRBJ2-1 . many TRBV7-9 ASSLDRATWDEQF
TRBJ1-2 . . TRBV11-2 ASSGDYHRGYT
TRBJ2-5 . many TRBV20-1 SAGRGPQETQY
TRBJ2-5 TRBD2 many TRBV20-1 SARELAGGGETQY
TRBJ2-3 . few TRBV20-1 SAKGVRTDTQY
TRBJ2-2 TRBD2 few TRBV4-3 ASSQDGPAGGTGELF
TRBJ1-4 TRBD1 . TRBV30 AWRGSGTGSEKLF
TRBJ2-1 TRBD2 many TRBV20-1 SASRSGVYNEQF
TRBJ2-1 . many TRBV5-1 ASSLGLASNEQF